The 22 T cell receptor beta chains below were found in one sample sequenced in a study of a mutant IDH1 vaccine in newly diagnosed glioma. These receptors lack a known antigen. As for time point: week 47, end of study. The vaccine gave 300 ug of a 20-mer mutant IDH1 peptide subcutaneously per dose. Libraries were prepared by immunoSEQ multiplex PCR; TCRdb keeps only in-frame clonotypes and omits some of them. The sample shows under 60,000 clones, about 80% of them seen only once. This specimen consisted of PBMCs, obtained from a glioma patient whose treatment included an IDH1 peptide vaccine. The receptors derive from a woman aged 35 to 49 with glioma. Some clones in this sample may be carry-over from other donors' samples.

The chain carries TRBV5-6 and TRBJ2-5; D remains ambiguous. The CDR3 consists of 13 residues. The V gene lost 4 bases and the J gene lost 1 base, with 8 bases spanning the gap. CDR1 and CDR2 from the germline V gene are SGHDT and YYEEEE. The CDR3 DNA reads as TGTGCCAGCAGCGACGCGCCCCAAGAGACCCAGTACTTC. Protein product: CASSDAPQETQYF. Full variable domain (outside the CDR3, taken from reference TRBV5-6 and TRBJ2-5): DAGVTQSPTHLIKTRGQQVTLRCSPKSGHDTVSWYQQALGQGPQFIFQYYEEEERQRGNFPDRFSGHQFPNYSSELNVNALLLGDSALYLCASSDAPQETQYFGPGTRLLVL.

The genes are TRBV7-9 and TRBJ2-5; 7 positions match TRBD1. Germline values: CDR1 SEHNR, CDR2 FQNEAQ (reference sequence). Trimming cost V 6 bases and J 10 bases; bases outside gene matches: 8. The CDR3 spans 12 residues. DNA for the CDR3: TGTGCCAGCAGGGCGACAGGGTGGGACCAGTACTTC. Its protein is CASRATGWDQYF.

The chain's CDR3 is CASSLGLPNTEAFF. The CDR3 nucleotides are TGTGCCAGCAGCCTTGGACTGCCGAACACTGAAGCTTTCTTT. The J gene is TRBJ1-1, the V gene TRBV5-8; D unclear. V lost 4 bases, J lost 1 base, and 11 bases lay in between. The CDR3 runs to 14 residues. Germline assignment: CDR1 SGHTS and CDR2 YDEGEE. Using reference TRBV5-8 and TRBJ1-1 for the parts outside the CDR3, the full variable domain is EAGVTQSPTHLIKTRGQQATLRCSPISGHTSVYWYQQALGLGLQFLLWYDEGEERNRGNFPPRFSGRQFPNYSSELNVNALELEDSALYLCASSLGLPNTEAFFGQGTRLTVV.

The gene calls are TRBV13 and TRBJ2-3; weak D call: TRBD1 (6 bases). The CDR3 length is 17 residues. Trimming pared 5 bases from V and 2 bases from J, leaving 20 bases between. CDR1 PRHDT and CDR2 FYEKMQ come from the germline V gene (reference sequence). CDR3: CASSPSRQEVDTDTQYF. CDR3 bases: TGTGCCAGCAGCCCCTCCAGACAGGAGGTGGACACAGATACGCAGTATTTT.

The chain carries TRBV4-3 and TRBJ1-2; D remains unclear. CDR3 length: 14 amino acids. The V end was cut by 4 bases, the J end by 0 bases, with 9 bases between. CDR1 and CDR2 from the germline V gene are LGHNA and YSLEER. In nucleotides, the CDR3 is TGCGCCAGCAGCCCCGACACCTCTAACTATGGCTACACCTTC. As protein: CASSPDTSNYGYTF.

The chain carries TRBV2 and TRBJ2-7; TRBD1 aligns across 8 bases. CDR3 length equals 14 residues. Germline V gene lookup returns CDR1 SNHLY and CDR2 FYNNEI. V dropped 6 bases and J dropped 2; count of bases not matched to a gene: 6. CDR3 in amino acids: CASSPGQATYEQYF. The CDR3, as DNA: TGTGCCAGCAGCCCGGGACAGGCAACCTACGAGCAGTACTTC.

V is TRBV7-6 and J is TRBJ2-1; either TRBD1 or TRBD2 may fit D (7 bases each). Trimming took 8 bases from V and 5 from J, leaving 19 bases between them. CDR1 is SGHVS, CDR2 FNYEAQ, per germline. CDR3 length equals 15 residues. CDR3 bases: TGTGCCAGCCTCTCCCAGGGGGGGTCTCACAATGAGCAGTTCTTC. It codes for CASLSQGGSHNEQFF.

This clone was seen only once. This sequence joins TRBV6-5 and TRBJ1-4, with D hard to call. V lost 6 bases to trimming and J lost 3 bases, with 11 bases between them. Germline CDR1 and CDR2: MNHEY and SVGAGI. The length of the CDR3 is 14 residues. The CDR3 protein is CASSNGLPNEKLFF. The CDR3 bases are TGTGCCAGCAGCAACGGGTTACCTAATGAAAAACTGTTTTTT.

V gene TRBV2 combines with J gene TRBJ1-1, with a possible D match to TRBD1 (5 bases). Germline loops: CDR1 SNHLY, CDR2 FYNNEI. V was clipped by 0 bases and J by 3 bases, with 5 bases between them. The CDR3 loop spans 13 amino acids. CDR3 residues: CASSEAGDTEAFF. The CDR3 nucleotides are TGTGCCAGCAGTGAAGCAGGGGACACTGAAGCTTTCTTT.

The table lists this clone with a count of one. This sequence joins TRBV5-1 and TRBJ2-5; TRBD2 aligns across 16 bases. With 3 bases clipped from V and 4 bases from J, the junction kept 6 bases outside the gene matches. The CDR3 runs to 17 residues. Germline V gives CDR1 SGHRS, CDR2 YFSETQ. The CDR3 DNA is TGCGCCAGCAGCTCGGGGACTAGCGGGGGGGCCTTAGAGACCCAGTACTTC. Its translation is CASSSGTSGGALETQYF.

In its sample, this clone was seen once. As DNA, the CDR3 is TGTGCCAGCAGCAGGATCCGGGACAGGACCTTCTACGAGCAGTACTTC. Translated, it gives CASSRIRDRTFYEQYF. The chain is built from TRBV11-2 and TRBJ2-7, with 8 positions matching TRBD1. This CDR3 contains 16 residues. Germline trimming cut 5 bases from V and 3 bases from J; bases unmatched to any gene: 12. Germline lookup yields CDR1 SGHAT and CDR2 FQNNGV.

The genes are TRBV9 and TRBJ1-2; D ambiguous. Trimming pared 3 bases from V and 5 bases from J, leaving 14 bases between. This CDR3 has 14 residues. The germline V gene encodes CDR1 SGDLS and CDR2 YYNGEE. The CDR3 protein is CASSATSAPYGYTF. CDR3 nucleotide sequence: TGTGCCAGCAGCGCCACCTCGGCCCCATATGGCTACACCTTC. Drawing the rest from reference TRBV9 and TRBJ1-2, the complete variable domain is DSGVTQTPKHLITATGQRVTLRCSPRSGDLSVYWYQQSLDQGLQFLIQYYNGEERAKGNILERFSAQQFPDLHSELNLSSLELGDSALYFCASSATSAPYGYTFGSGTRLTVV.

This chain links TRBV9 with TRBJ1-1, with a possible D match to TRBD1 (5 bases). V lost 3 bases and J lost 2, with 17 bases in between. The CDR3 extends over 16 amino acids. Germline CDR1 SGDLS, CDR2 YYNGEE. The DNA of the CDR3 is TGTGCCAGCAGCGCGGGTATTCAGGGCCCTAACACTGAAGCTTTCTTT. It encodes CASSAGIQGPNTEAFF. Full variable domain (missing parts from reference TRBV9 and TRBJ1-1): DSGVTQTPKHLITATGQRVTLRCSPRSGDLSVYWYQQSLDQGLQFLIQYYNGEERAKGNILERFSAQQFPDLHSELNLSSLELGDSALYFCASSAGIQGPNTEAFFGQGTRLTVV.

The chain employs TRBV19 and TRBJ2-2; 9 bases fit TRBD2. The CDR3 has 16 residues. Unmatched junction bases numbered 4, after V lost 2 bases and J lost 3 bases. The V gene's germline CDR1 is LNHDA and CDR2 SQIVND (reference sequence). In DNA form, the CDR3 reads TGTGCCAGTAGTATAAGCGGGGGGTCATACACCGGGGAGCTGTTTTTT. This encodes CASSISGGSYTGELFF.

This clone was seen just once. The rearrangement joins TRBV6-1 to TRBJ2-7, with TRBD1 identical over 9 bases. The length of the CDR3 is 18 residues. Per germline, CDR1 MNHNS and CDR2 SASEGT. The J segment lost 6 bases and the V segment lost 0 bases, leaving 15 bases of the junction unmatched. The CDR3 here is CASSEAAGTGTLRSEQYF. The CDR3 nucleotides are TGTGCCAGCAGTGAAGCTGCCGGGACAGGGACTCTCCGTAGCGAGCAGTACTTC.

V and J are TRBV7-9 and TRBJ1-2; D is possibly TRBD1 (5 bases). Per the germline V gene, CDR1 is SEHNR and CDR2 is FQNEAQ (reference sequence). This CDR3 is 15 amino acids long. V was pared by 1 base and J by 3 bases, with 12 bases between. In nucleotides, the CDR3 is TGTGCCAGCAGCTTAGAGGGTGGGGGGGACTATGGCTACACCTTC. The encoded protein is CASSLEGGGDYGYTF.

The chain carries TRBV7-2 and TRBJ2-1; D possibly uses TRBD1 or TRBD2 (5 bases each). In germline, CDR1 is SGHTA, CDR2 FQGNSA. The CDR3 is made up of 16 amino acids. V lost 0 bases, J lost 5 bases, and 14 bases lay in between. CDR3 sequence reads: CASSLAHGTEDNEQFF. DNA for the CDR3: TGTGCCAGCAGCTTAGCGCACGGGACGGAAGACAATGAGCAGTTCTTC.

J is TRBJ2-3 and V is TRBV9, with 9 positions matching TRBD2. Trimming removed 1 base from V and 2 bases from J; junction bases left unmatched: 8. Germline V gene sequence: CDR1 SGDLS, CDR2 YYNGEE. The CDR3 extends over 17 amino acids. The CDR3 here is CASSVRVQRGATDTQYF. The DNA for the CDR3 is TGTGCCAGCAGCGTAAGGGTTCAGCGGGGGGCCACAGATACGCAGTATTTT.

The CDR3 region is CAWGQGATNEKLFF. The CDR3 coding sequence is TGTGCCTGGGGGCAGGGAGCAACTAATGAAAAACTGTTTTTT. The chain uses TRBV30 and TRBJ1-4; maybe TRBD1 (5 bases). Trimming took 5 bases from V and 0 from J, leaving 10 bases between them. This CDR3 is 14 amino acids long. Germline CDR1 is GTSNPN and CDR2 is SVGIG (reference sequence).

The CDR3: CASSHNSGGSTDTQYF. CDR3 in DNA: TGTGCCAGCAGTCATAATAGCGGGGGGAGCACAGATACGCAGTATTTT. The genes are TRBV7-2 and TRBJ2-3; 10 positions match TRBD2. V gave up 6 bases and J gave up 0 bases; unmatched junction bases: 6. CDR1 is SGHTA and CDR2 is FQGNSA in the germline V gene. The CDR3 has 16 residues.

The sample holds a few counts of this clone. V usage is TRBV6-6 and J usage is TRBJ2-4, with D possibly TRBD1 on 5 matching bases. The germline V gene encodes CDR1 MNHNY and CDR2 SVGAGI (reference sequence). Trimming removed 5 bases from V and 1 base from J, with 15 bases in between. The CDR3 sequence is 16 residues long. The CDR3 sequence is CASSQQAKGAKNIQYF. The CDR3, as DNA: TGTGCCAGCAGTCAGCAGGCGAAGGGGGCCAAAAACATTCAGTACTTC.

The chain has TRBV6-6 and TRBJ2-1; 11 nucleotides align to TRBD2. The CDR3 is made up of 15 amino acids. Trimming removed 6 bases from V and 4 bases from J; junction bases left unmatched: 5. Germline assignment: CDR1 MNHNY and CDR2 SVGAGI (reference sequence). This chain's CDR3 is CASRTTSGDYNEQFF. In DNA, the CDR3 is TGTGCCAGCAGAACGACTAGCGGGGATTACAATGAGCAGTTCTTC.